This record concerns one T cell receptor (beta chain) sequence. Its target is unknown. V lost 3 bases, J lost 7 bases, and 16 bases lay in between. Germline V gene data show CDR1 as SGDLS and CDR2 as YYNGEE. This CDR3 has 14 amino acids. This specimen belongs to a study of vaccination effects on CD4 cells after COVID-19. Antigen-specific CD4+ T cell clonotypes were called by their expansion after viral peptide-pool culture in ViraFEST. With roughly 10 days of culture completed, CD4+ T cells were isolated. The healthy vaccine recipients, who had no prior SARS-CoV-2 infection, showed negative nucleocapsid antibodies. The repertoire was sequenced with immunoSEQ multiplex PCR; TCRdb's copy has only in-frame clones and lacks some. This sample has fewer than 25,000 clones, with 65% to 70% found just once.

This chain joins TRBV9 and TRBJ1-1; D may be TRBD1 (5 bases). This TCR was sampled from a human donor who received a COVID-19 vaccine. This material consisted of CD4+ T cells from PBMCs cultured with HCoV-NL63 spike peptides, taken before COVID-19 vaccination. The chain's CDR3 is CASSEVGGVNEAFF. The CDR3, as DNA: TGTGCCAGCAGCGAAGTTGGGGGAGTAAATGAAGCTTTCTTT.